The clone carrying this T cell receptor (beta chain) has a handful of counts. The germline V gene has CDR1 SGHTA and CDR2 FQGNSA. This CDR3 comprises 16 residues. Germline trimming cut 1 base from V and 1 base from J; bases unmatched to any gene: 3. One entry per CDR3 protein results from TCRdb running MiXCR on the RT-PCR reads. The sample shows about 680,000 distinct CDR3 sequences, 14% of them seen only once. Sequenced input: memory CD4+ T cells from blood. This clonotype was obtained from a female donor in good health, serving as a healthy control. V usage is TRBV7-2 and J usage is TRBJ1-2; 10 bases align to TRBD1. As DNA, the CDR3 is TGTGCCAGCAGCTTAGGGGGACAGGGGAGTAACTATGGCTACACCTTC. It yields the protein CASSLGGQGSNYGYTF.